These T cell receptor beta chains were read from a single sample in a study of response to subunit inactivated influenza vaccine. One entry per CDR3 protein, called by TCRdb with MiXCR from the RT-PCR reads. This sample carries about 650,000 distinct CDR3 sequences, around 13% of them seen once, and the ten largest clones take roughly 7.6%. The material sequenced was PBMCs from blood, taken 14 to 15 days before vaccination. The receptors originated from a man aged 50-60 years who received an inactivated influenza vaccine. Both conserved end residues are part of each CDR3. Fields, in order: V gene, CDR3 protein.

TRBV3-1 CASSHLSYEQYF
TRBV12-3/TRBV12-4 CASSLASGTNTGELFF
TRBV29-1 CSVDTGASTDTQYF
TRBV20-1 CSARDLSREQFF
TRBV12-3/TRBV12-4 CASSFKDEQFF
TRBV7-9 CASSPRKGGQEETQYF
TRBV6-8 CASSPPGPGLVSYEQYF
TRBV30 CAVSQGGSTDTQYF
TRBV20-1 CSAREHGIPGETQYF
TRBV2 CASRERGVYNEQFF
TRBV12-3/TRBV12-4 CASSSRASNEQFF
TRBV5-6 CASSWGRGGYNEQFF
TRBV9 CASSVGQGYAGELFF
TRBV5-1 CASSINLAGVGNEQFF
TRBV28 CASSFSPHEKLFF
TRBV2 CASSEERIAGGPGTDTQYF
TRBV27 CASKKTSGYTGELFF
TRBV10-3 CAISWTSGGAGETQYF
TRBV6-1 CASIDSGTRTDTQYF
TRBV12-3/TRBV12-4 CASSTGHKVNYGYTF
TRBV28 CASSLSGSGYEQYF
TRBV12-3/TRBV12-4 CASSTRGWTGSYEQYF
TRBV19 CASRTARTGVSGELFF
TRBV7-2 CASSSGRTGELFF
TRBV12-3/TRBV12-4 CASSFGAQGWSYEQYF
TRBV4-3 CASSQDLWATSGGQETQYF
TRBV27 CASSPWTSGVLEQYF
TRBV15 CATSTIGTDTGELFF
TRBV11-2 CASSPTRSGSSTDTQYF
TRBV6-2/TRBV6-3 CASRPGTSGYEQYF